A selection of T cell receptor beta chains follows, all from one sample in a study of human versus mouse CDR3 diversity and MHC coevolution. Repertoires were generated with immunoSEQ multiplex PCR, while TCRdb's copy carries only in-frame clones and drops some. Of some 80,000 clones in the sample, about nine tenths were seen once. What was sequenced was naive CD4+ T cells from blood. The source is a person aged 30-69 years in good health. The CDR3 runs from the conserved cysteine through the conserved F or W. Fields, in order: CDR3 protein, CDR3 DNA, V gene, J gene, D gene. A D gene is named only where the DNA matches it firmly.

CASSLARDYPPGELFF	TGCGCCAGCAGCTTGGCCCGGGACTACCCACCCGGGGAGCTGTTTTTT	TRBV5-1	TRBJ2-2	TRBD2
CASSEGTSGITDTQYF	TGTGCCAGCAGTGAAGGAACCAGCGGGATCACAGATACGCAGTATTTT	TRBV6-1	TRBJ2-3	TRBD2
CASSLATPGVADPGSF	TGCGCCAGCAGCTTGGCAACCCCGGGGGTAGCCGATCCAGGATCCTTT	TRBV5-1	TRBJ1-1	NA
CASSDRSAGEFYEQYF	TGTGCCAGCAGCGACAGATCGGCGGGGGAATTCTACGAGCAGTACTTC	TRBV5-4	TRBJ2-7	TRBD2
CASSLAGGDGYTF	TGTGCCAGCAGCCTCGCCGGGGGAGATGGCTACACCTTC	TRBV5-4	TRBJ1-2	NA
CASSFGDGSGRAKDTQYF	TGTGCCAGCAGCTTCGGGGATGGAAGCGGGAGGGCTAAAGATACGCAGTATTTT	TRBV11-3	TRBJ2-3	TRBD2
CASRTQGVYGYTF	TGTGCCAGCAGAACACAGGGGGTTTATGGCTACACCTTC	TRBV2	TRBJ1-2	TRBD1
CASSLGGTGSTDTQYF	TGCGCCAGCAGCTTAGGCGGGACGGGGAGCACAGATACGCAGTATTTT	TRBV5-1	TRBJ2-3	NA
CASSGGDRGLNSNQPQHF	TGTGCCAGCAGTGGTGGGGACAGGGGGCTTAATAGCAATCAGCCCCAGCATTTT	TRBV28	TRBJ1-5	TRBD1
CASRAAPSGNTIYF	TGTGCCAGTAGAGCGGCTCCCTCTGGAAACACCATATATTTT	TRBV19	TRBJ1-3	NA
CASSERLLRETQYF	TGCGCCAGCAGCGAAAGGTTGCTGCGGGAGACCCAGTACTTC	TRBV4-1	TRBJ2-5	NA
CASSLSSNNSPLHF	TGTGCCAGCAGTCTGTCGAGTAATAATTCACCCCTCCACTTT	TRBV25-1	TRBJ1-6	NA
CARDRRDRGKYEQYF	TGTGCCAGAGATCGGCGGGACAGGGGAAAGTACGAGCAGTACTTC	TRBV14	TRBJ2-7	TRBD1
CASSAGGSSYNEQFF	TGTGCCAGCAGCGCGGGGGGTTCGTCCTACAATGAGCAGTTCTTC	TRBV9	TRBJ2-1	TRBD2
CASSPRTGGSTGELFF	TGTGCCAGCTCACCACGGACAGGGGGCTCGACCGGGGAGCTGTTTTTT	TRBV18	TRBJ2-2	TRBD1
CASSADRSITGELFF	TGTGCCAGCAGTGCGGACAGGAGTATCACCGGGGAGCTGTTTTTT	TRBV28	TRBJ2-2	TRBD1